Shown below are 15 T cell receptor beta chains from a single sample sequenced in a study of T cell responses to AZD1222 COVID-19 vaccine. Only in-frame clones appear in the TCRdb table, and some are missing; sequencing was by immunoSEQ multiplex PCR. The sample holds 150,000 to 200,000 clones, 94% seen once. The input for sequencing was peripheral blood, taken on day 0 of AZD1222 vaccination. The receptors were gathered from an adult in good health.

V usage is TRBV15 and J usage is TRBJ1-3, with D uncertain. The CDR3 contains 15 residues. The germline V gene encodes CDR1 LNHNV and CDR2 YYDKDF (reference sequence). V shed 6 bases and J shed 8 bases, with 20 bases lying between them. The CDR3: CATSEGKGRSDTIYF. The CDR3 DNA is TGTGCCACCAGTGAAGGGAAGGGCAGGTCGGACACCATATATTTT. The complete variable domain, with remaining parts taken from reference TRBV15 and TRBJ1-3, reads DAMVIQNPRYQVTQFGKPVTLSCSQTLNHNVMYWYQQKSSQAPKLLFHYYDKDFNNEADTPDNFQSRRPNTSFCFLDIRSPGLGDTAMYLCATSEGKGRSDTIYFGEGSWLTVV.

The CDR3 DNA reads TGTGCCAGCAGCCGTCCGAATTCTCCTAGCGGGAGGGCTAGTGAGCAGTTCTTC. Translating it yields CASSRPNSPSGRASEQFF. The V call is TRBV7-9, the J call TRBJ2-1; TRBD2 matches 12 bases. This CDR3 is built from 18 residues. V was clipped by 5 bases and J by 9 bases; unmatched bases: 17. The germline CDR1 and CDR2 sequences are SEHNR and FQNEAQ (reference sequence).

The chain recombines TRBV4-1 with TRBJ2-7, with TRBD2 identical over 8 bases. The CDR3 sequence is 18 residues long. Germline CDR1 and CDR2: MGHRA and YSYEKL. Germline trimming cut 0 bases from V and 4 bases from J; bases unmatched to any gene: 14. This CDR3 is CASSQENGISGVPYEQYF. The CDR3 coding sequence is TGCGCCAGCAGCCAAGAGAATGGGATTAGCGGGGTCCCGTACGAGCAGTACTTC.

This clone was picked up a small number of times. The V call is TRBV4-1, the J call TRBJ1-1; D is undetermined. The CDR3 covers 14 residues. Deletions cut 6 bases from V and 1 base from J, with 12 bases between. Per the germline V gene, CDR1 is MGHRA and CDR2 is YSYEKL. In DNA, the CDR3 is TGCGCCAGCAGAGGACCCCTACAGAACACTGAAGCTTTCTTT. It yields the protein CASRGPLQNTEAFF.

The sample holds one count of this clone. The chain couples TRBV27 to TRBJ1-3; D gene unclear. The germline gives CDR1 MNHEY, CDR2 SMNVEV (reference sequence). Trimming removed 1 base from V and 4 bases from J, with 8 bases in between. This CDR3 has 14 residues. DNA for the CDR3: TGTGCCAGCAGTTTATTTCCGCGGGGAAACACCATATATTTT. It codes for CASSLFPRGNTIYF.

This chain links TRBV30 with TRBJ2-2, with D possibly being TRBD2 (6 bases). V was clipped by 0 bases and J by 9 bases, with 20 bases between them. This CDR3 spans 16 amino acids. Germline CDR1 and CDR2: GTSNPN and SVGIG (reference sequence). CDR3 protein: CAWSVRGGGARRELFF. The CDR3 region has the DNA TGTGCCTGGAGTGTCAGAGGAGGCGGGGCGAGGAGGGAGCTGTTTTTT.

The CDR3 loop is CASSLGPPGQANTEAFF. The CDR3 nucleotides read TGTGCCAGCAGCTTGGGCCCCCCGGGACAGGCGAACACTGAAGCTTTCTTT. The chain carries TRBV5-5 and TRBJ1-1, with TRBD1 identical over 8 bases. CDR1 is SGHKS, CDR2 YYEKEE, per germline (reference sequence). V lost 0 bases and J lost 1; bases outside the gene matches: 8. The CDR3 spans 17 residues.

The rearrangement links TRBV7-2 to TRBJ2-7, with 7 nucleotides matching TRBD1. Germline V gene sequence: CDR1 SGHTA, CDR2 FQGNSA. Unmatched junction bases numbered 1, after V lost 1 base and J lost 4 bases. This CDR3 contains 13 residues. CDR3 nucleotides: TGTGCCAGCAGCTTAGAACAGGGGTACGAGCAGTACTTC. Its protein product is CASSLEQGYEQYF.

The chain has TRBV6-5 and TRBJ1-4; possible D gene TRBD1, 5 bases. Germline V gene data show CDR1 as MNHEY and CDR2 as SVGAGI. CDR3 length: 15 residues. V was trimmed by 7 bases and J by 8 bases, leaving 20 bases between them. CDR3 protein: CASKGRTFVREKLFF. CDR3 in DNA: TGTGCCAGCAAGGGCCGGACATTCGTTCGCGAAAAACTGTTTTTT.

In its sample, this clone was seen once. Here the CDR3 DNA reads TGTGCCAGTAGTATAGATCGATGGCCAGCTAGCGGGGCCACAGATACGCAGTATTTT. Translating it yields CASSIDRWPASGATDTQYF. This chain links TRBV19 with TRBJ2-3; 9 bases are shared with TRBD2. This CDR3 is built from 19 residues. Trimming took 0 bases from V and 2 from J; bases not matched to a gene: 12. The V gene's germline CDR1 is LNHDA and CDR2 SQIVND (reference sequence).

The chain joins TRBV29-1 to TRBJ1-4; D is unresolved. Trimming shortened V by 4 bases and J by 5 bases, and 11 bases separated the two germline ends. Germline lookup yields CDR1 SQVTM and CDR2 ANQGSEA. The CDR3 runs 13 residues. CDR3 loop: CSVVGSPNEKLFF. In nucleotides, the CDR3 is TGCAGCGTTGTCGGGTCACCAAATGAAAAACTGTTTTTT.

This clone appeared once. The chain has TRBV25-1 and TRBJ1-1; D possibly corresponds to TRBD1 (6 bases). The CDR3 has 12 residues. Germline assignment: CDR1 MGHDK and CDR2 SYGVNS. V was trimmed by 5 bases and J by 7 bases, leaving 11 bases between them. The CDR3 DNA follows: TGTGCCAGCAGTATTCAGGGGATTGAAGCTTTCTTT. Protein: CASSIQGIEAFF.

The gene calls are TRBV5-1 and TRBJ1-1; 10 bases map to TRBD1. Germline CDR1 and CDR2: SGHRS and YFSETQ. The V and J ends lost 3 bases and 4 bases, in that order; junction bases with no gene match: 0. This CDR3 is built from 13 residues. CDR3 sequence: CASSWTGGTEAFF. The CDR3 DNA follows: TGCGCCAGCAGCTGGACAGGGGGCACTGAAGCTTTCTTT.

Turning to this clone: Other DNA sequences of this sample code for an identical CDR3. This chain connects TRBV30 to TRBJ1-1; unclear D gene. The CDR3 contains 12 residues. CDR1 GTSNPN and CDR2 SVGIG come from the germline V gene (reference sequence). Trimming took off 0 bases at V and 1 base at J, with 3 bases between the two ends. CDR3 bases: TGTGCCTGGAGTGTAGGGAACACTGAAGCTTTCTTT. It translates to CAWSVGNTEAFF. Complete variable domain (other parts from reference TRBV30 and TRBJ1-1): SQTIHQWPATLVQPVGSPLSLECTVEGTSNPNLYWYRQAAGRGLQLLFYSVGIGQISSEVPQNLSASRPQDRQFILSSKKLLLSDSGFYLCAWSVGNTEAFFGQGTRLTVV.

This chain connects TRBV20-1 to TRBJ2-1, with D unclear. V gave up 6 bases and J gave up 10 bases, with 13 bases separating them. Germline values: CDR1 DFQATT, CDR2 SNEGSKA (reference sequence). The CDR3 consists of 11 residues. CDR3 protein: CSAGILGEQFF. The DNA of the CDR3 is TGCAGTGCAGGGATTCTGGGCGAGCAGTTCTTC.